This T cell receptor beta chain was identified in a study of Graves' ophthalmopathy and Graves' hyperthyroidism (dated by TCRdb to the late 2010s). For the wider study: Peripheral blood was collected at initial diagnosis, prior to any treatment. The study used TCR beta repertoire signatures to distinguish Graves' ophthalmopathy from Graves' hyperthyroidism and to predict progression to ophthalmopathy. In total, approximately 140 blood samples were TCR-sequenced: some 43 ophthalmopathy, some 80 hyperthyroidism and about 17 hyperthyroidism-to-ophthalmopathy patients. A discovery set of 95 to 100 patients (43 ophthalmopathy, around 57 stable hyperthyroidism) was enrolled to explore V-J signatures distinguishing ophthalmopathy from hyperthyroidism. An independent validation cohort comprised some 19 hyperthyroidism patients and about 16 patients who later progressed from hyperthyroidism to ophthalmopathy. In a handful of hyperthyroidism patients, the T-cell repertoire of thyroid tissue was compared with the T-cell repertoire of blood. Following sample collection, hyperthyroidism patients were given methimazole at a starting dose of 30 mg daily, and ophthalmopathy patients were given high-dose intravenous methylprednisolone. The roughly 94 discovery patients were randomly divided into training and test sets at a 7:3 ratio.

For CDR1 and CDR2, the germline V gene (reference sequence) lists GTSNPN and SVGIG. Trimming removed 2 bases from V and 7 bases from J; the gene matches leave 8 bases unexplained. Reading from cysteine to phenylalanine, the CDR3 counts 14 amino acids. CDR3 DNA is the only sequence kept; it has 42 bases, read in frame from the first base. This clonotype was detected many times. What antigen it recognizes has not been identified. No quality values exist for individual bases; no much larger clone is one base distant. For repertoire sequencing, the TCR beta CDR3 regions were amplified from RNA transcripts. The first round of RT-PCR was done with HTBI primers and the Qiagen OneStep RT-PCR kit, and was followed by a second round of multiplex PCR, then size selection and purification. Libraries were sequenced paired-end with 100 bp reads on an Illumina HiSeq2000. In the original analysis: SOAPnuke was used to process the reads, throwing out any read that had adapters, had uncalled bases, had a mean Phred below 15, or lacked an exact constant-primer or identifier match. High-quality paired reads were merged with COPE v1.2.5. Unique nucleotide sequences were defined as clonotypes and aligned to IMGT TRB V, D and J references using MiTCR v1.1. Only V-J combinations with frequency above 0.0001 were analysed, covering approximately 99% of repertoires. For each V-J combination, a TCR clonal expansion and chaos score was defined as F50 clonal expansion divided by the chaos observed in the TCRdist matrix. Welch's t-statistics and random forest were used to reduce features to about a dozen V-J combinations, which were fed into a naive Bayes classifier. The Morisita-Horn index was used to measure how similar the thyroid and blood repertoires were. TCRdb reprocessed the public reads (quality trimming at Q25 with fastp, clone calling with MiXCR) and kept in-frame beta chains. Entries are consolidated by CDR3 protein sequence, retaining the most common genes and DNA. These V and J calls originate from TCRdb's pipeline instead of the authors' own analysis. This sample gives 200,000 to 250,000 distinct CDR3 sequences in total; 20% to 25% of them show up just once. Jointly, the top ten make up around two fifths of the sample.

The ophthalmopathy patients had moderately to severely active disease, with a Clinical Activity Score of 3 or higher, a NOSPECS grade of 4 or higher, and a disease duration of less than 3 months. Patients were excluded if they had other autoimmune diseases, uncontrolled infections, pregnancy or lactation. Diagnosis was based on clinical symptoms, serum thyroxine, TRAb, thyroid ultrasound and orbital computed tomography. Ficoll-Paque density gradient centrifugation was used to isolate PBMCs from 8 to 10 ml of fresh peripheral blood. Total RNA was extracted with Trizol reagent and quality-checked on an Agilent 2100 Bioanalyzer. Summary of the overall study and its limitations: In cross-validation, the 13-signature model distinguished ophthalmopathy from stable hyperthyroidism with less than 90% sensitivity and 81% to 82% specificity, while in the test set the corresponding values were around 79% and 71%. In validation, the model predicted ophthalmopathy progression with nearly 71% sensitivity and about 77% specificity; about a dozen predicted patients were CT-confirmed with GO in a median of 6.5 months. No statistical method was used to predetermine the sample size, and group allocation was not hidden from the investigators. Most expanded thyroid clonotypes with a frequency above 0.001 also appeared in blood, which suggests that blood repertoires may reflect the immune response in the thyroid.

Sequencing was carried out using peripheral blood. This chain joins TRBV30 to TRBJ2-7; the central 10 bases match TRBD2. The source of this sequence is a woman aged 45-59 years with Graves' ophthalmopathy. Donor details come from another sample of the same person, matched by shared clones. The CDR3 in this case is CAWSREREGSEQYF. The DNA sequence follows: TGTGCCTGGAGTCGGGAGCGGGAGGGCAGTGAGCAGTACTTC. Extended through the reference TRBV30 and TRBJ2-7 proteins, this CDR3 yields the full variable domain: SQTIHQWPATLVQPVGSPLSLECTVEGTSNPNLYWYRQAAGRGLQLLFYSVGIGQISSEVPQNLSASRPQDRQFILSSKKLLLSDSGFYLCAWSREREGSEQYFGPGTRLTVT.